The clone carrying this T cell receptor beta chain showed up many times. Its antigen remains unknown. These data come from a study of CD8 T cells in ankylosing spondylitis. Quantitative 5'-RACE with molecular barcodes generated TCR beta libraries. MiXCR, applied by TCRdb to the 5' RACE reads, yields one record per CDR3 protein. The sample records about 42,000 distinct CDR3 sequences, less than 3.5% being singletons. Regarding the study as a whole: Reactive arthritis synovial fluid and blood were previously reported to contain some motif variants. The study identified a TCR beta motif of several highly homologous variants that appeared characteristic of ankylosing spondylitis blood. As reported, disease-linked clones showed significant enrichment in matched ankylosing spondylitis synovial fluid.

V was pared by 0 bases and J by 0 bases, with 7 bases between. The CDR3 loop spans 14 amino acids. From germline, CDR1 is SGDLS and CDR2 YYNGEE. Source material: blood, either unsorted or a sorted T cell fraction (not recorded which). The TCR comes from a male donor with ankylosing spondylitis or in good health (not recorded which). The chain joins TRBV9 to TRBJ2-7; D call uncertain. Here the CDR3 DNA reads TGTGCCAGCAGCGTAGGAGCAAGCTCCTACGAGCAGTACTTC. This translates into CASSVGASSYEQYF.